The 8 T cell receptor beta chains listed next were all sequenced from one sample in a study of T cells after yellow fever vaccination. In TCRdb, the 5' RACE reads were re-called with MiXCR into one record per CDR3 protein. The sample has around 400,000 distinct CDR3 sequences, about 9.9% seen once; the top ten hold roughly 18%. The sequences come from PBMCs, collected on the day of the first yellow fever vaccination. The receptors come from a man between 18 and 35 years old who received the YFV17D yellow fever vaccine.

CDR3 region: CASSKGRPGEKAFF. The CDR3 DNA reads TGTGCCAGCAGTAAAGGGCGCCCGGGGGAGAAAGCTTTCTTT. The chain has TRBV21-1 and TRBJ1-1; TRBD1 reflects the table's D call only, with no check against the DNA. TRBV21-1 constitutes a pseudogene. The CDR3 extends over 14 amino acids.

There are a few counts of this clonotype. The chain recombines TRBV29-1 with TRBJ1-1; maybe TRBD1 (5 bases). The CDR3 is 15 amino acids. Germline-derived CDR1 and CDR2 are SQVTM and ANQGSEA. The V and J ends lost 1 base and 1 base respectively, with 13 bases between them. In nucleotides, the CDR3 is TGCAGCGTTGAAGGCGACCAGGGTGCGAACACTGAAGCTTTCTTT. It codes for CSVEGDQGANTEAFF.

The V gene is TRBV18, the J gene TRBJ2-7; 9 nucleotides agree with TRBD1. J gave up 4 bases and V 3 bases, and 10 bases lay outside the gene matches. Germline CDR1 reads KGHSH; CDR2 reads LQKENI. This CDR3 is built from 16 residues. CDR3 nucleotides: TGTGCCAGCTCACCCCATCCGGGACAGGGATATTACGAGCAGTACGTC. Translated: CASSPHPGQGYYEQYV.

The chain recombines TRBV5-1 with TRBJ1-4; tentative D call: TRBD1 (5 bases). Germline CDR1 and CDR2: SGHRS and YFSETQ. CDR3 size: 14 residues. The V end lost 5 bases, the J end lost 3 bases, and 11 bases lay between the germline ends. The CDR3 spells CASRSGSSNEKLFF. Written as DNA, the CDR3 is TGCGCCAGCAGATCAGGGAGCTCTAATGAAAAACTGTTTTTT.

This clonotype showed up just a few times. This chain joins TRBV11-1 and TRBJ2-5, with D unclear. The V end was cut by 6 bases, the J end by 3 bases, with 17 bases between. CDR1 is SGHAT and CDR2 is FQDESV in the germline V gene (reference sequence). The CDR3 runs 15 residues. CDR3 nucleotides: TGTGCCAGCAGTCCCAAGATTACGACAAAAGAGACCCAGTACTTC. As protein: CASSPKITTKETQYF. Full variable domain (rest looked up from reference TRBV11-1 and TRBJ2-5): EAEVAQSPRYKITEKSQAVAFWCDPISGHATLYWYRQILGQGPELLVQFQDESVVDDSQLPKDRFSAERLKGVDSTLKIQPAELGDSAMYLCASSPKITTKETQYFGPGTRLLVL.

This chain connects TRBV4-3 to TRBJ2-5; 9 bases line up with TRBD1. J lost 1 base, V lost 0 bases, and 3 bases had no gene match. The CDR3 sequence is 16 residues long. Germline lookup yields CDR1 LGHNA and CDR2 YSLEER. This CDR3 reads CASSQDGTGTQETQYF. The CDR3 DNA reads as TGCGCCAGCAGCCAAGATGGGACAGGGACCCAAGAGACCCAGTACTTC.

This clonotype came up a few times. This rearrangement joins TRBV5-5 to TRBJ2-2; tentative D call: TRBD2 (6 bases). Trimming removed 4 bases from V and 5 bases from J, with 18 bases in between. Germline V gene data show CDR1 as SGHKS and CDR2 as YYEKEE (reference sequence). The CDR3 has 16 residues. The CDR3 sequence: CASSLTPAAGTGELFF. The CDR3 DNA reads TGTGCCAGCAGCCTCACTCCCGCCGCGGGGACCGGGGAGCTGTTTTTT. Drawing the rest from reference TRBV5-5 and TRBJ2-2, the complete variable domain is DAGVTQSPTHLIKTRGQQVTLRCSPISGHKSVSWYQQVLGQGPQFIFQYYEKEERGRGNFPDRFSARQFPNYSSELNVNALLLGDSALYLCASSLTPAAGTGELFFGEGSRLTVL.

This clonotype was seen only a few times. J is TRBJ2-1 and V is TRBV20-1; a weak D match, TRBD2 (5 bases). The CDR3 is made up of 10 amino acids. Germline V gene sequence: CDR1 DFQATT, CDR2 SNEGSKA (reference sequence). The ends were cut back, 6 bases at V and 9 bases at J, with 9 bases in the middle. DNA for the CDR3: TGCAGTGCAAGTGCGGGTGAGCAGTTCTTC. Its translation: CSASAGEQFF.